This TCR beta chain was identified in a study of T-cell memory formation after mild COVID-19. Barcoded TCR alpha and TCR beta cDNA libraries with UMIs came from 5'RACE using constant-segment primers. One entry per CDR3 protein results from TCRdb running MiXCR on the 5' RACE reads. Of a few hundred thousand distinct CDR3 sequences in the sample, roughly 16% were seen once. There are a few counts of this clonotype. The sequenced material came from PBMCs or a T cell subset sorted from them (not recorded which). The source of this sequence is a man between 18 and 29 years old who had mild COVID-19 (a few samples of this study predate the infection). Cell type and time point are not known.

In DNA, the CDR3 is TGTGCCAGCAGCCTACTAGCGGGGGCAGAGACCCAGTACTTC. Residues: CASSLLAGAETQYF. The J gene is TRBJ2-5, the V gene TRBV11-2; 11 bases are a match to TRBD2. V lost 5 bases to trimming and J lost 4 bases; unmatched junction nucleotides: 3. Germline CDR1 is SGHAT and CDR2 is FQNNGV. This CDR3 comprises 14 residues.